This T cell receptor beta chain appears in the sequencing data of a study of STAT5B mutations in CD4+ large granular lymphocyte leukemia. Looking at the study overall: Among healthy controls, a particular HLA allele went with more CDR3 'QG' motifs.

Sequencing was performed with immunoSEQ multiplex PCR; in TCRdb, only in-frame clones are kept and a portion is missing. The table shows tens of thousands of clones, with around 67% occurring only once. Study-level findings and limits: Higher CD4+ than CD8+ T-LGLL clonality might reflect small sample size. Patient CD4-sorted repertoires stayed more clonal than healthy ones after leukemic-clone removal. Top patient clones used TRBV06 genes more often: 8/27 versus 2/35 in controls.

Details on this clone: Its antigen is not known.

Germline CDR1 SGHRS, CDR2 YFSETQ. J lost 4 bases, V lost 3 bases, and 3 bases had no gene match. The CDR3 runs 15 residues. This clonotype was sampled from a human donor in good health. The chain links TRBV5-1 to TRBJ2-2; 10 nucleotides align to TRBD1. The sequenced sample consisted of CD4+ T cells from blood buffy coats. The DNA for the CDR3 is TGCGCCAGCAGCTCGGGACAGGGGAGCACCGGGGAGCTGTTTTTT. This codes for CASSSGQGSTGELFF.